The clone carrying this T cell receptor (beta chain) was found many times. Its antigen is not identified. The data are from a study of blood T cells in healthy people across ages. Donor samples were obtained from healthy Caucasian individuals from Russia, aged about 6 to 100. Peripheral blood was drawn, around 9.3 milliliters per donor. General observations from the study: Estimated diversity that came from one million T cells was considered an underestimate. PBMCs were not sorted, which prevented a conclusive comparison of naive versus antigen-experienced cells.

Through a sample-barcoded 5' primer and a J-beta primer mix, a second PCR was run for about 6 to 11 cycles. TCRdb fed the 5' RACE reads into MiXCR, producing one record per CDR3 protein. The table lists around 710,000 distinct CDR3 sequences, roughly 45% of them singletons. V dropped 5 bases and J dropped 4 bases, with 17 bases sitting between them. The CDR3 is 14 amino acids. Germline CDR1 SQVTM, CDR2 ANQGSEA. The chain has TRBV29-1 and TRBJ1-2, with no clear D. The material sequenced was blood. This TCR came from a woman aged 55-70 years in good health. CDR3 sequence: CSVNKLTGIYGYTF. The CDR3 DNA follows: TGCAGCGTTAATAAACTTACCGGGATCTATGGCTACACCTTC.